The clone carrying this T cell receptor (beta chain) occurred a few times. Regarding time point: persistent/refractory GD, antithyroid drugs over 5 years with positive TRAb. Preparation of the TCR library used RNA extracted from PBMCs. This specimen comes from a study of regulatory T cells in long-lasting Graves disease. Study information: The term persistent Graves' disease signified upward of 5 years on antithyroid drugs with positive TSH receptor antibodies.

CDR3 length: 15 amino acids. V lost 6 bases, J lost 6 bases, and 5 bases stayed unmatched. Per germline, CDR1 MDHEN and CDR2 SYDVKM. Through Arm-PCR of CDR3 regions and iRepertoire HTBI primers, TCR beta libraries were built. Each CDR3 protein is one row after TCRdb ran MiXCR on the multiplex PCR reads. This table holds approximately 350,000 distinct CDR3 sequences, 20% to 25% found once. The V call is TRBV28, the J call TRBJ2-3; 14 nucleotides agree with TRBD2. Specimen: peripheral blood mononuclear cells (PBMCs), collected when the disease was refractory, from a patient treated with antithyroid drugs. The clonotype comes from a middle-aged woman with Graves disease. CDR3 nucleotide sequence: TGTGCCAGCAGCAGGACTAGCGGGAGGCTGGATACGCAGTATTTT. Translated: CASSRTSGRLDTQYF.